Sequencing of this T cell receptor beta chain was carried out in a study of blood T cell repertoires in COVID-19. The overall study: COVID-19 samples from acute and convalescent phases originated in the United States, Italy and Spain. T cells, B-cell-depleted T cells, or PBMCs provided the cDNA or gDNA that served as material.

This clone was picked up a small number of times. Original processing notes: Reference gene primer amplification yielded estimated nucleated cell counts. TCRdb keeps only in-frame clones here, not all; method: immunoSEQ multiplex PCR. V and J calls and clone size are those listed in that table; D and trimming were worked out from the DNA. Of more than 85,000 clones in the sample, about 85% were seen once. With 4 bases clipped from V and 4 bases from J, the junction kept 7 bases outside the gene matches. CDR3 length: 15 amino acids. The germline V gene encodes CDR1 MGHRA and CDR2 YSYEKL. This chain joins TRBV4-1 and TRBJ1-5; TRBD1 matches 7 bases. Sequenced material: peripheral blood. The clonotype was recovered from a human donor in a cohort sampled during active COVID-19. CDR3 sequence (DNA): TGCGCCAGCAGCCTGGAGGGGACAGAGAATCAGCCCCAGCATTTT. As protein: CASSLEGTENQPQHF.